This T cell receptor beta chain derives from a study of blood T cell repertoires in COVID-19 (dated by TCRdb to 2018 to 2020). Concerning the study at large: Samples covering the acute and convalescent phases of COVID-19 were provided by collaborators in the United States, Italy and Spain. The repertoires were made available in a free public database intended to serve as a resource for research on the immune response to SARS-CoV-2. The material from the prospective study consisted of cDNA or gDNA derived from T cells, B-cell-depleted T cells, or PBMCs. HLA class I and class II types, where available, came from metadata supplied by the sample provider rather than from assay-based typing. The samples were drawn from two sources: the first 160 participants of the ongoing ImmuneRACE study, and over 1,000 subjects contributed by 6 global collaborators. Sample metadata almost always included a de-identified subject ID, COVID-19 status, age in years and sex. Deeply sampled blood TCRbeta repertoires from subjects exposed to, actively infected with, or recovered from COVID-19 were included in the dataset.

What the authors observed across the whole study: The quantity of clinical and demographic metadata differed by source and by participant and was supplied without curation.

Participants in the prospective study were enrolled through a virtual design, were aged roughly 18 to 100 years, and lived in 20 to 30 United States geographic areas. In the prospective study, cohorts were assigned on the basis of participant-reported clinical history obtained from a screening survey and a study questionnaire. Recovered participants in ImmuneRACE Cohort 3 were defined as having two consecutive negative NP/OP PCR tests, clearance from a healthcare professional, or resolution of symptoms. Each participant in the prospective study had whole blood, serum and a nasopharyngeal or oropharyngeal swab collected by mobile phlebotomists. Participants in the prospective study had the option to provide additional blood draws and questionnaires over a 2-month period. Before DNA extraction, prospective study blood samples were shipped either frozen or at room temperature. TCRbeta CDR3 regions were amplified from genomic DNA using the immunoSEQ Assay, a bias-controlled multiplex PCR. Under the source paper's analysis protocol: The number of nucleated cells in each sample was estimated from the amplification of reference gene primers within the assay. To quantify the absolute abundance of each unique TCRbeta CDR3 rearrangement, sequence reads were collapsed and filtered. For each sample, productive Simpson clonality was calculated as the square root of Simpson's diversity index across productive rearrangements. Here the immuneACCESS table is served through TCRdb, limited to in-frame sequences with V and J called. Missing clones are a known gap in these copies; in checked studies unresolved V genes cover under half, and the rest lacks a known reason. Clone size and V and J calls were adopted from that table, with D and trimming inferred from the DNA. The sample records 150,000 to 200,000 clones, about nine tenths of which are singletons. The leading ten clones occupy approximately 2% of the sample.

A word on this clone: Its recognized antigen is unknown. Base qualities were left out, and no much larger clone turns up one base away.

The specimen sequenced was PBMCs or T cells enriched from blood (not recorded which). This TCR came from a woman in her twenties or thirties who had recovered from COVID-19.

Here is the DNA: TGTGCCAGCAGACCAGGGGGCGCGTTTGACACTGAAGCTTTCTTT. Its translation reads: CASRPGGAFDTEAFF. Recombination linked TRBV5-4 to TRBJ1-1; TRBD1 aligns with 8 central bases. Including cysteine and phenylalanine, the CDR3 has 15 amino acids. Kept here is only the CDR3 DNA, which spans 45 bases and is read in frame from base 1. CDR1 SGHNT and CDR2 YYREEE are derived from the germline V gene (reference sequence). The germline V and J ends show losses of 5 bases and 3 bases respectively, and no gene match explains 9 bases of the junction.